This TCR beta chain was identified in a study of T cells in Graves' hyperthyroidism and ophthalmopathy. Broader study findings: Before onset, by a median of 6.5 months, the model predicted ophthalmopathy.

Remarks on this clonotype: Antigen: not known.

Authors of the study amplified TCR beta CDR3 regions from RNA transcripts. First-round RT-PCR of the TCR CDR3 relied on the HTBI primer set. In TCRdb, the multiplex PCR reads were re-called with MiXCR into one record per CDR3 protein. The sample shows over 700,000 distinct CDR3 sequences, over 35% of them seen only once. V lost 7 bases to trimming and J lost 6 bases, with 12 bases between them. Germline V gene sequence: CDR1 SGHDN, CDR2 FVKESK. This CDR3 has 13 residues. Exclusion of a patient resulted from uncontrolled infection, other autoimmune disease, pregnancy or lactation. Cells are PBMCs isolated from roughly 10 ml of fresh blood.

The TCR comes from a young man with Graves' hyperthyroidism. The gene calls are TRBV14 and TRBJ1-4; D unclear. The sample comprised blood. CDR3 DNA: TGTGCCAGCAACCTAAGTACGGATGAAAAACTGTTTTTT. Encoded protein: CASNLSTDEKLFF.